Reported below is one T cell receptor beta chain. The antigen remains unidentified. TCRdb's copy holds only in-frame clones and misses some; the assay was immunoSEQ multiplex PCR. Here the sample spans around 110,000 clones, 70% to 90% being singletons. This specimen belongs to a study of T cell responses to AZD1222 COVID-19 vaccine. Study conclusions and caveats: Two AZD1222 doses significantly raised spike-specific TCR breadth and depth over controls.

Germline V gene sequence: CDR1 MNHEY, CDR2 SMNVEV (reference sequence). V shed 7 bases and J shed 4 bases, with 13 bases lying between them. CDR3 length: 13 residues. The V gene is TRBV27, the J gene TRBJ1-1; D is unclear. This sequence originates from an adult in good health. The sample in question was peripheral blood, obtained on day 0 of AZD1222 vaccination. The CDR3 DNA follows: TGTGCCAGCAAATCGACACGTCCCACTGAAGCTTTCTTT. This codes for CASKSTRPTEAFF.